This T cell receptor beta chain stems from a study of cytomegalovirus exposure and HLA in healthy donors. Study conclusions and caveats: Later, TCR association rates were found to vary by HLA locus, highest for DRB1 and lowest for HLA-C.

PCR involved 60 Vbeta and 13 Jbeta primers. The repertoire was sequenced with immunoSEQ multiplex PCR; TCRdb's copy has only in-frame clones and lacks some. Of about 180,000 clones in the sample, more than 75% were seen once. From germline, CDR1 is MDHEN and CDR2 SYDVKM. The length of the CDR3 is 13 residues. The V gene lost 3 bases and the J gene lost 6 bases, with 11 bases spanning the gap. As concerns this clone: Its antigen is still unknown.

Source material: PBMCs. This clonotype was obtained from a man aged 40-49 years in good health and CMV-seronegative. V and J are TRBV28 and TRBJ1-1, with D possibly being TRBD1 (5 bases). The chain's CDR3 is CASSLTARAEAFF. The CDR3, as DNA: TGTGCCAGCAGTTTGACAGCCCGGGCTGAAGCTTTCTTT. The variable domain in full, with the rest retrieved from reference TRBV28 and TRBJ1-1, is DVKVTQSSRYLVKRTGEKVFLECVQDMDHENMFWYRQDPGLGLRLIYFSYDVKMKEKGDIPEGYSVSREKKERFSLILESASTNQTSMYLCASSLTARAEAFFGQGTRLTVV.